Presented here are 24 T cell receptor beta chains from one specimen sequenced in a study of cytomegalovirus exposure and HLA in healthy donors. Primers for the PCR totalled 60 Vbeta and 13 Jbeta. The table came from immunoSEQ multiplex PCR; TCRdb's copy has only in-frame clones and leaves some out. This sample lists about 60,000 clones; its ten largest clones have about 9.2%. Specimen: PBMCs. The origin of the receptors is a man over 45 in good health and CMV-seropositive.

The genes are TRBV7-2 and TRBJ2-7, with a possible D match to TRBD1 (5 bases). The length of the CDR3 is 15 residues. V dropped 5 bases and J dropped 2 bases, with 16 bases sitting between them. Germline loops: CDR1 SGHTA, CDR2 FQGNSA. CDR3 in amino acids: CASSGGQRSAYEQYF. CDR3 DNA sequence: TGTGCCAGCAGCGGCGGACAAAGGAGCGCCTACGAGCAGTACTTC.

As regards this clone: The sample carries other DNA sequences with the same CDR3. The chain combines TRBV18 with TRBJ1-1; 7 bases map to TRBD1. This CDR3 is built from 14 residues. V lost 2 bases and J lost 2; bases outside the gene matches: 2. The germline V gene has CDR1 KGHSH and CDR2 LQKENI. Here the CDR3 DNA reads TGTGCCAGCTCACCAAACAGGGGTAACACTGAAGCTTTCTTT. This sequence encodes CASSPNRGNTEAFF.

CDR3 protein: CASTVSSGEQFF. The CDR3 DNA follows: TGTGCCAGCACCGTTAGCTCGGGTGAGCAGTTCTTC. The rearrangement uses TRBV6-6 and TRBJ2-1; the D is unclear. The V end lost 7 bases, the J end lost 9 bases, and 13 bases lay between the germline ends. The CDR3 totals 12 residues. Germline V gene lookup returns CDR1 MNHNY and CDR2 SVGAGI (reference sequence).

The V and J genes are TRBV19 and TRBJ2-2; 7 nucleotides agree with TRBD1. The CDR3 extends over 16 amino acids. Germline V gene data show CDR1 as LNHDA and CDR2 as SQIVND (reference sequence). Losses at the gene ends were 7 bases for V and 2 bases for J; bases not matched to a gene: 10. The CDR3 here is CASTQLAGGNTGELFF. CDR3 in DNA: TGTGCCAGTACCCAGTTGGCAGGGGGAAACACCGGGGAGCTGTTTTTT. The full variable domain, its missing parts supplied by reference TRBV19 and TRBJ2-2, is DGGITQSPKYLFRKEGQNVTLSCEQNLNHDAMYWYRQDPGQGLRLIYYSQIVNDFQKGDIAEGYSVSREKKESFPLTVTSAQKNPTAFYLCASTQLAGGNTGELFFGEGSRLTVL.

The gene calls are TRBV6-1 and TRBJ1-2; no firm D call. This CDR3 contains 15 residues. Trimming removed 1 base from V and 3 bases from J, with 12 bases in between. The germline gives CDR1 MNHNS, CDR2 SASEGT. As DNA, the CDR3 is TGTGCCAGCAGTGAAGTGGTAGAGGTGCACTATGGCTACACCTTC. It yields the protein CASSEVVEVHYGYTF.

The rearrangement links TRBV29-1 to TRBJ1-1, with D maybe TRBD1 (5 bases). The CDR3 extends over 11 amino acids. Germline V lookup: CDR1 SQVTM, CDR2 ANQGSEA. Trimming stripped 7 bases from V and 3 bases from J, with 9 bases between. CDR3 coding DNA: TGCAGCGGGAGGGGCTACACTGAAGCTTTCTTT. This sequence encodes CSGRGYTEAFF.

J is TRBJ1-1 and V is TRBV27; unclear D gene. The CDR3 is 15 residues long. V was cut by 2 bases and J by 0 bases, with 10 bases left in between. The germline V gene encodes CDR1 MNHEY and CDR2 SMNVEV (reference sequence). The CDR3 nucleotides read TGTGCCAGCAGTTTAGGCCCGTTTATGAACACTGAAGCTTTCTTT. Its protein is CASSLGPFMNTEAFF.

This chain uses TRBV7-9 with TRBJ2-1; 8 nucleotides match TRBD2. This CDR3 has 16 amino acids. V lost 4 bases and J lost 1; bases outside the gene matches: 6. Germline V CDR1 and CDR2: SEHNR, FQNEAQ (reference sequence). CDR3 DNA: TGTGCCAGCAGCTCCTTCGGCGGGGGGTCCTACAATGAGCAGTTCTTC. Protein: CASSSFGGGSYNEQFF. Full variable domain (outside the CDR3, taken from reference TRBV7-9 and TRBJ2-1): DTGVSQNPRHKITKRGQNVTFRCDPISEHNRLYWYRQTLGQGPEFLTYFQNEAQLEKSRLLSDRFSAERPKGSFSTLEIQRTEQGDSAMYLCASSSFGGGSYNEQFFGPGTRLTVL.

J is TRBJ2-6 and V is TRBV15; 7 nucleotides match TRBD2. From germline, CDR1 is LNHNV and CDR2 YYDKDF (reference sequence). The CDR3 runs to 15 residues. J lost 1 base, V lost 8 bases, and 5 bases had no gene match. CDR3 sequence (DNA): TGTGCCACCTGTCCGGGAGGTTCTGGGGCCAACGTCCTGACTTTC. It codes for CATCPGGSGANVLTF.

This chain joins TRBV5-6 and TRBJ2-5; 12 bases map to TRBD2. The J call may be wrong; the DNA end is better matched by TRBJ2-7. Per germline, CDR1 SGHDT and CDR2 YYEEEE. There are 16 residues in the CDR3. The CDR3 is CASSTRTSGIAYEQYF. DNA of the CDR3: TGTGCCAGCAGTACTAGGACTAGCGGGATCGCCTACGAGCAGTACTTC.

The chain has TRBV28 and TRBJ1-2; D may be TRBD1 (5 bases). From germline, CDR1 is MDHEN and CDR2 SYDVKM. V lost 5 bases, J lost 4 bases, and 5 bases lay in between. CDR3 size: 11 residues. This CDR3 reads CASSDSYGYTF. CDR3 DNA: TGTGCCAGCAGTGACAGCTATGGCTACACCTTC.

This chain uses TRBV7-8 with TRBJ2-5, with TRBD1 matching over 10 bases. Germline CDR1 SGHVS, CDR2 FQNEAQ. The CDR3 covers 15 residues. After removal of 5 bases from V and 5 bases from J, the junction contained 8 bases not matched to a gene. CDR3: CASSKTGQGRETQYF. The CDR3 region has the DNA TGTGCCAGCAGCAAAACGGGACAGGGGCGGGAGACCCAGTACTTC.

This rearrangement joins TRBV5-6 to TRBJ2-1, with no clear D. In germline, CDR1 is SGHDT, CDR2 YYEEEE. This CDR3 is built from 14 residues. Deletions cut 2 bases from V and 6 bases from J, with 12 bases between. CDR3 in amino acids: CASSFVHPSNEQFF. The DNA for the CDR3 is TGTGCCAGCAGCTTCGTCCATCCCAGCAATGAGCAGTTCTTC.

The chain couples TRBV9 to TRBJ2-7; TRBD2 might be the D (6 bases). The germline V gene has CDR1 SGDLS and CDR2 YYNGEE. The V end lost 4 bases, the J end lost 6 bases, and 20 bases lay between the germline ends. The CDR3 spans 15 residues. The CDR3 region is CASSRGTEELREQYF. In DNA form, the CDR3 reads TGTGCCAGCAGCCGGGGGACGGAGGAACTACGCGAGCAGTACTTC.

The chain carries TRBV7-3 and TRBJ2-5, with D possibly matching TRBD1 (6 bases). Per the germline V gene, CDR1 is SGHTA and CDR2 is FQGTGA. The CDR3 consists of 15 residues. V was cut by 1 base and J by 3 bases, with 12 bases left in between. The DNA for the CDR3 is TGTGCCAGCAGCTTAAACGGACACAGGGAAGAGACCCAGTACTTC. Its translation is CASSLNGHREETQYF.

In DNA form, the CDR3 reads TGTGCCAGCAGCCAAGATCTTGTAGCGGGAGCCACAGATACGCAGTATTTT. The encoded protein is CASSQDLVAGATDTQYF. The V gene is TRBV4-2, the J gene TRBJ2-3; 9 bases align to TRBD2. The CDR3 contains 17 residues. Per germline, CDR1 LGHNA and CDR2 YNFKEQ. J was trimmed by 2 bases and V by 0 bases; bases with no gene match: 6.

The gene calls are TRBV2 and TRBJ2-7, with 8 bases identical to TRBD2. Germline assignment: CDR1 SNHLY and CDR2 FYNNEI. Trimming took 7 bases from V and 5 from J; bases not matched to a gene: 7. The CDR3 totals 13 residues. The DNA for the CDR3 is TGTGCCAGCAACGAGCGGGAGTCCAACGAGCAGTACTTC. This sequence encodes CASNERESNEQYF.

This chain links TRBV6-6 with TRBJ1-2; the match to TRBD1 covers 9 bases. The V gene's germline CDR1 is MNHNY and CDR2 SVGAGI (reference sequence). V lost 6 bases and J lost 7; bases outside the gene matches: 3. The CDR3 sequence is 12 residues long. The CDR3 here is CASRQGQGGYTF. DNA of the CDR3: TGTGCCAGCAGACAGGGACAGGGTGGCTACACCTTC.

The chain uses TRBV7-9 and TRBJ2-3; possibly TRBD1 for D (5 bases). This CDR3 is 16 amino acids long. V was trimmed by 1 base and J by 1 base, leaving 12 bases between them. CDR1 and CDR2 from the germline V gene are SEHNR and FQNEAQ (reference sequence). CDR3 residues: CASSLGRTIRTDTQYF. Written as DNA, the CDR3 is TGTGCCAGCAGCTTAGGCCGGACAATTCGCACAGATACGCAGTATTTT.

CDR3 nucleotide sequence: TGCGCCAGCAGTCCCACAGGAGCTAACTATGGCTACACCTTC. Amino acid sequence: CASSPTGANYGYTF. The chain employs TRBV5-1 and TRBJ1-2; D is possibly TRBD1 (5 bases). In germline, CDR1 is SGHRS, CDR2 YFSETQ. This CDR3 comprises 14 residues. The V end lost 5 bases, the J end lost 0 bases, and 11 bases lay between the germline ends.

The V and J genes are TRBV6-5 and TRBJ1-4; no definite D call. V lost 2 bases and J 6 bases, leaving 7 bases between the germline ends. This CDR3 comprises 13 residues. CDR1 MNHEY and CDR2 SVGAGI come from the germline V gene. The CDR3 DNA is TGTGCCAGCAGTTACGGGCCCTATGAAAAACTGTTTTTT. It yields the protein CASSYGPYEKLFF.

This rearrangement joins TRBV7-9 to TRBJ2-1; no clear D gene. V was clipped by 1 base and J by 5 bases, with 6 bases between them. The CDR3 sequence is 13 residues long. Germline CDR1 is SEHNR and CDR2 is FQNEAQ (reference sequence). CDR3 loop: CASSLGQNNEQFF. The DNA of the CDR3 is TGTGCCAGCAGCTTAGGTCAGAACAATGAGCAGTTCTTC.

J is TRBJ2-7 and V is TRBV6-5, with D possibly being TRBD1 (5 bases). Trimming left V 2 bases short and J 3 bases short, with 11 bases between. The CDR3 sequence is 14 residues long. From germline, CDR1 is MNHEY and CDR2 SVGAGI. The CDR3, as DNA: TGTGCCAGCAGTTACAAAGGGGTGGGCTACGAGCAGTACTTC. Protein: CASSYKGVGYEQYF.

This rearrangement joins TRBV4-3 to TRBJ2-6, with D perhaps matching TRBD2 (6 bases). This CDR3 region has 19 residues. Germline V gene lookup returns CDR1 LGHNA and CDR2 YSLEER. The ends were cut back, 0 bases at V and 0 bases at J, with 15 bases in the middle. This CDR3 reads CASSQDLGGTGSGANVLTF. DNA of the CDR3: TGCGCCAGCAGCCAAGATCTGGGGGGTACCGGCTCTGGGGCCAACGTCCTGACTTTC.